The 6 T cell receptor beta chains below were found in one sample sequenced in a study of CD4 T cells in relation to SARS-CoV-2 and coronaviruses. Antigens for these TCRs are unknown. Repertoires were generated with immunoSEQ multiplex PCR, while TCRdb's copy carries only in-frame clones and drops some. The sample records fewer than 25,000 clones, around 76% being singletons. Before the COVID-19 pandemic, during about 2011-2019, CD4+ T cells were taken from unexposed donors. After nine to ten days of culture, CD4+ T cells were isolated. The sequenced material came from CD4+ T cells from PBMCs, cultured in vitro. The receptors stem from a human donor in good health.

The V gene is TRBV5-1, the J gene TRBJ2-7; 10 nucleotides line up with TRBD1. Germline CDR1 and CDR2: SGHRS and YFSETQ. The CDR3 runs 15 residues. After removal of 1 base from V and 6 bases from J, the junction contained 7 bases not matched to a gene. CDR3 in amino acids: CASSLRTGGFAEQYF. CDR3 nucleotides: TGCGCCAGCAGCTTGCGGACAGGGGGATTCGCCGAGCAGTACTTC. Drawing the rest from reference TRBV5-1 and TRBJ2-7, the complete variable domain is KAGVTQTPRYLIKTRGQQVTLSCSPISGHRSVSWYQQTPGQGLQFLFEYFSETQRNKGNFPGRFSGRQFSNSRSEMNVSTLELGDSALYLCASSLRTGGFAEQYFGPGTRLTVT.

The chain is built from TRBV14 and TRBJ1-3; tentatively, D is TRBD1 (5 bases). The CDR3 consists of 16 residues. V was cut by 2 bases and J by 2 bases, with 13 bases left in between. Germline V gene data show CDR1 as SGHDN and CDR2 as FVKESK. CDR3 in DNA: TGTGCCAGCAGCCAAACCACGGGGGTCGCTGGAAACACCATATATTTT. Protein: CASSQTTGVAGNTIYF.

The chain couples TRBV5-4 to TRBJ1-2; tentative D call: TRBD1 (6 bases). Trimming stripped 0 bases from V and 7 bases from J, with 16 bases between. The V gene's germline CDR1 is SGHNT and CDR2 YYREEE (reference sequence). The length of the CDR3 is 15 residues. The CDR3 bases are TGTGCCAGCAGCTTGGCTTTGGGGGACATGGGTGGCTACACCTTC. Its protein is CASSLALGDMGGYTF.

The gene calls are TRBV7-2 and TRBJ2-1; D could derive from TRBD1 or TRBD2 (5 bases each). CDR1 and CDR2 (germline): SGHTA, FQGNSA. Trimming cost V 2 bases and J 9 bases, with 17 bases left between them. There are 15 residues in the CDR3. CDR3 sequence reads: CASSLRDGGWGEQFF. The CDR3 DNA follows: TGTGCCAGCAGCTTACGGGACGGAGGTTGGGGTGAGCAGTTCTTC.

The J gene is TRBJ1-2, the V gene TRBV9, with D possibly matching TRBD1 (5 bases). Germline assignment: CDR1 SGDLS and CDR2 YYNGEE. The CDR3 has 14 residues. V was trimmed by 0 bases and J by 4 bases, leaving 10 bases between them. As DNA, the CDR3 is TGTGCCAGCAGCGTAGATGAGGGGACCTATGGCTACACCTTC. Its translation is CASSVDEGTYGYTF.

This clone is a singleton in its sample. The gene calls are TRBV5-1 and TRBJ1-5, with a possible D match to TRBD1 (5 bases). Germline values: CDR1 SGHRS, CDR2 YFSETQ. This CDR3 contains 15 residues. The germline V and J ends were trimmed by 0 bases and 0 bases, with 7 bases remaining between them. CDR3 in DNA: TGCGCCAGCAGCTTGGATGGGGCTAGCAATCAGCCCCAGCATTTT. Amino acid sequence: CASSLDGASNQPQHF.